This TCR beta chain was found in a study of blood T cell repertoires in COVID-19. Whole-study context: Collection of acute and convalescent COVID-19 samples took place in the United States, Italy and Spain. Nucleic acid was either cDNA or gDNA, and it came from T cells, B-cell-depleted T cells, or PBMCs.

Profiling relied on immunoSEQ multiplex PCR, and the TCRdb table lists in-frame clones only, not all of them. The repertoire holds roughly 200,000 clones, with 80% to 90% as singletons. The CDR3 runs 17 residues. Material for sequencing was peripheral blood. The source of this sequence is a man in his sixties who had recovered from COVID-19. The chain joins TRBV21-1 to TRBJ2-3; TRBD1, the D gene given by the table, was not confirmed from the DNA. TRBV21-1 is reported as a pseudogene. In DNA, the CDR3 is TGTGCCAGCAGCAAAGGGTCTGGCAGGGTCTGCACAGATACGCAGTATTTT. It encodes CASSKGSGRVCTDTQYF.